This T cell receptor (beta chain) was sequenced in a study of control samples from healthy donors and cancer patients. Profiled with immunoSEQ multiplex PCR; TCRdb holds only in-frame clones, not every one. The data show 100,000 to 150,000 clones, 92% seen once. Germline CDR1 SNHLY, CDR2 FYNNEI. V lost 5 bases, J lost 6 bases, and 3 bases stayed unmatched. This CDR3 is 13 amino acids long. The chain joins TRBV2 to TRBJ2-2; 7 bases fit TRBD1. This receptor was obtained from a young man in good health. Sequencing input: blood. The CDR3 region is CASSSQGAGELFF. CDR3 nucleotide sequence: TGTGCCAGCAGTTCGCAGGGGGCCGGGGAGCTGTTTTTT. Supplemented by reference TRBV2 and TRBJ2-2, the full variable domain reads EPEVTQTPSHQVTQMGQEVILRCVPISNHLYFYWYRQILGQKVEFLVSFYNNEISEKSEIFDDQFSVERPDGSNFTLKIRSTKLEDSAMYFCASSSQGAGELFFGEGSRLTVL.